This T cell receptor beta chain was captured in a study of blood T cell repertoires in COVID-19. This CDR3 is 13 amino acids long. The V gene end was trimmed by 5 bases and the J gene end by 9 bases; junction bases not matched to a gene: 7. The germline V gene encodes CDR1 LNHDA and CDR2 SQIVND (reference sequence). Donors were grouped by their self-reported clinical history. The authors' processing: Estimation of nucleated cell counts relied on the amplification of reference gene primers. TCRdb keeps only in-frame clones here, not all; method: immunoSEQ multiplex PCR. V, J and clone size are taken as reported in that table, and D and trimming were inferred from the DNA itself. The sample yields approximately 220,000 clones, roughly 80% seen once.

The sample comprised PBMCs or T cells enriched from blood (not recorded which). The origin of this receptor is a woman in her thirties or forties who had been exposed to COVID-19. The gene calls are TRBV19 and TRBJ2-1; 7 bases fit TRBD2. CDR3 bases: TGTGCCAGTAGTCTCCTGGGGGGGATTGAGCAGTTCTTC. It yields the protein CASSLLGGIEQFF.